These 3 T cell receptor beta chains share one sample of origin, sequenced in a study of control samples from healthy donors and cancer patients. This table comes from immunoSEQ multiplex PCR, and its TCRdb copy is limited to in-frame clones, with some not included. This table has more than 110,000 clones, about 88% appearing once. Source material: blood. The source is a woman in her 30s in good health.

This chain connects TRBV18 to TRBJ2-3; tentatively, D is TRBD1 (6 bases). Trimming shortened V by 4 bases and J by 1 base, and 12 bases separated the two germline ends. The CDR3 totals 15 residues. CDR1 KGHSH and CDR2 LQKENI come from the germline V gene. The CDR3 DNA reads as TGTGCCAGCTCACTTACAGGGTTGGGCACAGATACGCAGTATTTT. It yields the protein CASSLTGLGTDTQYF.

This rearrangement joins TRBV5-1 to TRBJ1-1, with 7 bases matching TRBD1. The CDR3 runs to 15 residues. The J segment lost 1 base and the V segment lost 4 bases, leaving 7 bases of the junction unmatched. Germline V gives CDR1 SGHRS, CDR2 YFSETQ. The CDR3 sequence is CASSVQGQPNTEAFF. The CDR3, as DNA: TGCGCCAGCAGCGTTCAGGGACAGCCGAACACTGAAGCTTTCTTT.

V gene TRBV19 combines with J gene TRBJ2-5, with TRBD1 as a possible D gene (5 bases). The CDR3 extends over 13 amino acids. Between the trimmed V and J ends, which lost 10 bases and 7 bases, there was a span of 19 bases. CDR1 and CDR2 from the germline V gene are LNHDA and SQIVND (reference sequence). As DNA, the CDR3 is TGTGCCACCTCCTTCACAGGTGATGGGACCCAGTACTTC. Protein product: CATSFTGDGTQYF.